The 30 T cell receptor beta chains below all came from one sample that was sequenced in a study of glioma-infiltrating T cells after dendritic cell vaccination. Sequenced by immunoSEQ multiplex PCR; TCRdb stores in-frame clones only, minus some. The sample carries about 30,000 clones, 90% to 95% recorded once. This material consisted of blood, taken before dendritic cell vaccination. Receptors originate from a human donor with glioblastoma.

The chain couples TRBV13 to TRBJ1-1, with no clear D. Per germline, CDR1 PRHDT and CDR2 FYEKMQ (reference sequence). Trimming removed 5 bases at V and 4 bases at J, with 8 bases between. There are 12 residues in the CDR3. The CDR3 DNA reads TGTGCCAGCAGCCGGAGACGCACTGAAGCTTTCTTT. Amino acid sequence: CASSRRRTEAFF.

This sequence joins TRBV5-1 and TRBJ2-5; possible D gene TRBD1, 6 bases. Trimming cost V 4 bases and J 5 bases, with 15 bases left between them. Germline V CDR1 and CDR2: SGHRS, YFSETQ. The CDR3 spans 14 residues. The DNA of the CDR3 is TGCGCCAGCAGCCAGCAGGGGCGTTATGAGACCCAGTACTTC. Encoded protein: CASSQQGRYETQYF.

J is TRBJ2-7 and V is TRBV7-6, with no clear D. V was cut by 4 bases and J by 0 bases, with 13 bases left in between. From germline, CDR1 is SGHVS and CDR2 FNYEAQ. This CDR3 has 15 residues. The CDR3 loop reads CASSSEAVGSYEQYF. The CDR3, as DNA: TGTGCCAGCAGCTCCGAAGCTGTCGGCTCCTACGAGCAGTACTTC.

This chain connects TRBV27 to TRBJ1-5, with 8 bases lining up with TRBD1. The CDR3 runs 18 residues. Germline lookup yields CDR1 MNHEY and CDR2 SMNVEV (reference sequence). J lost 2 bases, V lost 5 bases, and 14 bases had no gene match. The CDR3 coding sequence is TGTGCCAGCAGTGCGGGCAGGGGGCGCCGTGGGGGCAATCAGCCCCAGCATTTT. This codes for CASSAGRGRRGGNQPQHF.

CDR3 sequence: CASSAGQGGEKLFF. CDR3 bases: TGTGCCAGCAGTGCGGGACAGGGGGGTGAAAAACTGTTTTTT. The V call is TRBV2, the J call TRBJ1-4; 11 bases match TRBD1. The CDR3 sequence is 14 residues long. The ends lost 4 bases at V and 7 bases at J; junction bases unmatched: 2. CDR1 is SNHLY, CDR2 FYNNEI, per germline.

V and J are TRBV11-2 and TRBJ1-6; D unresolved. V was pared by 2 bases and J by 5 bases, with 10 bases between. The CDR3 consists of 15 residues. Germline lookup yields CDR1 SGHAT and CDR2 FQNNGV. CDR3 sequence: CASSLPGLNNSPLHF. The CDR3 nucleotides are TGTGCCAGCAGCTTACCGGGATTAAATAATTCACCCCTCCACTTT. The full variable domain, rest sourced from reference TRBV11-2 and TRBJ1-6, is EAGVAQSPRYKIIEKRQSVAFWCNPISGHATLYWYQQILGQGPKLLIQFQNNGVVDDSQLPKDRFSAERLKGVDSTLKIQPAKLEDSAVYLCASSLPGLNNSPLHFGNGTRLTVT.

The rearrangement joins TRBV19 to TRBJ1-5, with D possibly being TRBD1 (6 bases). V was pared by 1 base and J by 6 bases, with 13 bases between. Germline CDR1 reads LNHDA; CDR2 reads SQIVND (reference sequence). This CDR3 is built from 15 residues. This CDR3 is CASSIVQTGTQPQHF. CDR3 DNA: TGTGCCAGTAGTATAGTACAAACAGGGACTCAGCCCCAGCATTTT.

This chain connects TRBV5-1 to TRBJ1-5; TRBD1 is a possible D gene (5 bases). CDR1 is SGHRS and CDR2 is YFSETQ in the germline V gene. This CDR3 spans 16 amino acids. Trimming stripped 0 bases from V and 5 bases from J, with 15 bases between. For the CDR3, the DNA is TGCGCCAGCAGCTTGGGTGGGGGGGGGATTCATCAGCCCCAGCATTTT. As protein: CASSLGGGGIHQPQHF.

The chain has TRBV11-2 and TRBJ2-1; 8 positions agree with TRBD1. The length of the CDR3 is 16 residues. V was pared by 5 bases and J by 0 bases, with 6 bases of the junction left unmatched. Germline assignment: CDR1 SGHAT and CDR2 FQNNGV. CDR3 bases: TGTGCCAGCAGCCCACAGGGGGGTGGCTCCTACAATGAGCAGTTCTTC. It is translated as CASSPQGGGSYNEQFF.

The table lists this clone with a count of one. The chain carries TRBV27 and TRBJ2-7; a possible D gene is TRBD2 (6 bases). This CDR3 region has 14 residues. V was cut by 8 bases and J by 7 bases, with 21 bases left in between. Germline V CDR1 and CDR2: MNHEY, SMNVEV (reference sequence). The CDR3 is CASAVLGTGREQYF. The CDR3 coding sequence is TGTGCCAGCGCAGTACTAGGGACGGGGAGGGAGCAGTACTTC.

The chain couples TRBV19 to TRBJ2-3; perhaps TRBD1 as D (7 bases). The V end was cut by 5 bases, the J end by 2 bases, with 11 bases between. Germline values: CDR1 LNHDA, CDR2 SQIVND (reference sequence). The CDR3 has 14 amino acids. CDR3 nucleotides: TGTGCCAGTAGTCCAGGGGGGATCACAGATACGCAGTATTTT. Residues: CASSPGGITDTQYF.

V usage is TRBV14 and J usage is TRBJ2-7; no clear D. The germline V and J ends were trimmed by 4 bases and 1 base, with 11 bases remaining between them. The CDR3 has 14 residues. In germline, CDR1 is SGHDN, CDR2 FVKESK. In nucleotides, the CDR3 is TGTGCCAGCAGCCGTTCCAGGCAGTCCTACGAGCAGTACTTC. Translation gives CASSRSRQSYEQYF.

This clone was found a few times. The chain combines TRBV6-4 with TRBJ1-2; TRBD1 matches 7 bases. The CDR3 spans 13 residues. With V trimmed by 8 bases and J by 8 bases, 11 bases remained unmatched. Germline CDR1 MRHNA, CDR2 SNTAGT. CDR3 nucleotides: TGTGCCAGCGCGAGGGGGCGCGGTAGGGGCTACACCTTC. Translating gives CASARGRGRGYTF.

The chain links TRBV5-1 to TRBJ2-7; TRBD2 agrees at 13 bases. V shed 6 bases and J 7 bases; nucleotides not matched to a gene: 7. Per germline, CDR1 SGHRS and CDR2 YFSETQ. The CDR3 sequence is 14 residues long. CDR3 sequence (DNA): TGCGCCAGCAAAGGGACTAGCGGGGCGGGAGAGCAGTACTTC. Its translation: CASKGTSGAGEQYF.

The rearrangement uses TRBV27 and TRBJ2-3, with TRBD2 matching over 9 bases. After removal of 5 bases from V and 4 bases from J, the junction contained 10 bases not matched to a gene. This CDR3 has 16 amino acids. Germline CDR1 reads MNHEY; CDR2 reads SMNVEV (reference sequence). The CDR3 loop is CASSRLPASGADTQYF. DNA for the CDR3: TGTGCCAGCAGTCGCCTCCCGGCTAGCGGGGCAGATACGCAGTATTTT.

The gene calls are TRBV11-3 and TRBJ2-3, with 9 bases that match TRBD2. Germline CDR1 and CDR2: SGHNT and YENEEA. Unmatched junction bases numbered 4, after V lost 7 bases and J lost 2 bases. The CDR3 extends over 14 amino acids. The CDR3 spells CASMERGVTDTQYF. The CDR3 DNA reads as TGTGCCAGCATGGAGCGGGGGGTCACAGATACGCAGTATTTT.

The rearrangement joins TRBV7-2 to TRBJ1-5, with a possible D match to TRBD1 (6 bases). The V gene's germline CDR1 is SGHTA and CDR2 FQGNSA. The length of the CDR3 is 14 residues. The V gene lost 4 bases and the J gene lost 2 bases, with 9 bases spanning the gap. The CDR3 bases are TGTGCCAGCAGCTCGTCAGGGGGCAATCAGCCCCAGCATTTT. The encoded protein is CASSSSGGNQPQHF.

This sequence joins TRBV6-6 and TRBJ1-3, with 7 nucleotides matching TRBD1. There are 16 residues in the CDR3. Losses at the gene ends were 7 bases for V and 0 bases for J; bases not matched to a gene: 9. Germline V gene sequence: CDR1 MNHNY, CDR2 SVGAGI (reference sequence). CDR3 sequence reads: CASILTGSNSGNTIYF. In nucleotides, the CDR3 is TGTGCCAGCATTCTGACAGGGTCTAACTCTGGAAACACCATATATTTT.

The sample holds one count of this clone. V is TRBV12-5 and J is TRBJ2-7; possible D gene TRBD2, 5 bases. The CDR3 length is 15 residues. The V gene's germline CDR1 is LGHNT and CDR2 FRNRAP. Trimming removed 2 bases from V and 2 bases from J, with 13 bases in between. CDR3 bases: TGTGCTAGTGGTTTGAGGGAGACGGGAACCTACGAGCAGTACTTC. Amino acid sequence: CASGLRETGTYEQYF.

This chain uses TRBV5-1 with TRBJ2-7; D unclear. The CDR3 has 14 residues. The germline V gene has CDR1 SGHRS and CDR2 YFSETQ. V gave up 2 bases and J gave up 3 bases, with 12 bases separating them. CDR3 sequence reads: CASSLDSVNYEQYF. The CDR3 DNA reads TGCGCCAGCAGCTTAGATTCGGTAAACTACGAGCAGTACTTC.

The chain combines TRBV5-1 with TRBJ1-5; no firm D call. V lost 2 bases and J 8 bases, leaving 32 bases between the germline ends. CDR3 length equals 20 residues. Per germline, CDR1 SGHRS and CDR2 YFSETQ. The CDR3 sequence is CASSFRYQAARQDPIKPQHF. The CDR3 bases are TGCGCCAGCAGCTTTAGATATCAGGCAGCTCGTCAGGATCCAATCAAGCCCCAGCATTTT.

This clone was seen a few times. The rearrangement uses TRBV15 and TRBJ1-1; 8 bases match TRBD1. This CDR3 spans 14 amino acids. J lost 11 bases, V lost 5 bases, and 13 bases had no gene match. Germline V gene sequence: CDR1 LNHNV, CDR2 YYDKDF (reference sequence). CDR3 loop: CATSRDRPPHDAFF. The CDR3 DNA sequence: TGTGCCACCAGCCGGGACAGGCCTCCCCATGACGCTTTCTTT.

The J gene is TRBJ2-2, the V gene TRBV27, with 11 bases aligning to TRBD1. CDR1 MNHEY and CDR2 SMNVEV come from the germline V gene (reference sequence). The CDR3 loop spans 15 amino acids. The trim removed 7 bases at V and 8 bases at J, leaving 9 bases unmatched. The CDR3 protein is CASTGQGVELGELFF. CDR3 nucleotide sequence: TGTGCCAGCACGGGACAGGGGGTTGAATTGGGGGAGCTGTTTTTT.

The chain is built from TRBV18 and TRBJ2-3, with TRBD2 identical over 10 bases. CDR1 KGHSH and CDR2 LQKENI come from the germline V gene. The CDR3 spans 17 residues. V lost 1 base, J lost 0 bases, and 4 bases stayed unmatched. As DNA, the CDR3 is TGTGCCAGCTCACCACGAGGACTAGCGGCTAGCACAGATACGCAGTATTTT. It yields the protein CASSPRGLAASTDTQYF.

The chain employs TRBV5-4 and TRBJ2-1, with 8 bases matching TRBD1. V shed 3 bases, J shed 6 bases, and the junction held 2 bases outside the gene matches. CDR3 length: 13 amino acids. Germline CDR1 is SGHNT and CDR2 is YYREEE (reference sequence). The CDR3 DNA reads as TGTGCCAGCAGCTACGACAGGGGCAATGAGCAGTTCTTC. Protein sequence: CASSYDRGNEQFF.

The chain is built from TRBV6-1 and TRBJ2-7; 9 bases align to TRBD1. The CDR3 has 15 amino acids. CDR1 is MNHNS and CDR2 is SASEGT in the germline V gene. The V segment lost 4 bases and the J segment 5 bases; nucleotides outside the gene matches: 9. In DNA, the CDR3 is TGTGCCAGCAGTGGACTAGGACAGGGGATCCACGAGCAGTACTTC. Translation gives CASSGLGQGIHEQYF.

A single count supports this clone. This chain uses TRBV6-1 with TRBJ2-6; a possible D gene is TRBD1 (5 bases). Germline loops: CDR1 MNHNS, CDR2 SASEGT. V was shortened by 5 bases and J by 3 bases, with 11 bases between the two germline ends. The CDR3 has 15 amino acids. CDR3 amino acids: CASSIQGGGANVLTF. Written as DNA, the CDR3 is TGTGCCAGCAGTATTCAGGGTGGTGGGGCCAACGTCCTGACTTTC.

The chain uses TRBV5-1 and TRBJ2-2; the match to TRBD1 covers 8 bases. This CDR3 is built from 16 residues. Trimming at V came to 1 base and at J to 6 bases, leaving 8 bases not matched to a gene. Germline loops: CDR1 SGHRS, CDR2 YFSETQ. The DNA for the CDR3 is TGCGCCAGCAGCTTGCGGACAGGGACGTCCGCCGGGGAGCTGTTTTTT. Its translation is CASSLRTGTSAGELFF.

The chain couples TRBV6-6 to TRBJ1-4; possibly TRBD1 for D (6 bases). V dropped 7 bases and J dropped 5 bases, with 17 bases sitting between them. CDR3 length: 15 amino acids. Germline V gives CDR1 MNHNY, CDR2 SVGAGI (reference sequence). This CDR3 reads CASTPVQGWNEKLFF. The CDR3 nucleotides read TGTGCCAGCACCCCCGTCCAGGGGTGGAATGAAAAACTGTTTTTT.

V and J are TRBV5-1 and TRBJ2-5; weak D call: TRBD2 (5 bases). V lost 5 bases and J lost 5, with 13 bases in between. The CDR3 is made up of 13 amino acids. Germline-derived CDR1 and CDR2 are SGHRS and YFSETQ. This CDR3 reads CASSPSLGETQYF. CDR3 sequence (DNA): TGCGCCAGCAGTCCTAGCCTTGGTGAGACCCAGTACTTC.